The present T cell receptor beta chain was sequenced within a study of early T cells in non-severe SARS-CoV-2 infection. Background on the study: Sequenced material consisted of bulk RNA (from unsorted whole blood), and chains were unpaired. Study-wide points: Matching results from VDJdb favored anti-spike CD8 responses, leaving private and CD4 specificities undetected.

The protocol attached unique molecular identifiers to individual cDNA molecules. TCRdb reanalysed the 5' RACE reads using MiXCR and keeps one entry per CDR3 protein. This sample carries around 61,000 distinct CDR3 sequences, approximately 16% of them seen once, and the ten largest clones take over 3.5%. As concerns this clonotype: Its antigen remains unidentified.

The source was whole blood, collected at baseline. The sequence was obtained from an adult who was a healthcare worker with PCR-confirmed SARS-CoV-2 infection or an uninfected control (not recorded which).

CDR3 sequence (DNA): TGCAGCGTATCCGGGACAGGGGCCTACGAGCAGTACTTC. Translating gives CSVSGTGAYEQYF. This rearrangement joins TRBV29-1 to TRBJ2-7; 10 positions match TRBD1. Germline V gene data show CDR1 as SQVTM and CDR2 as ANQGSEA. V lost 6 bases and J lost 2; bases outside the gene matches: 4. This CDR3 spans 13 amino acids.